This is a list of T cell receptor beta chains from one sample in a study of monozygotic twins with inflammatory bowel disease. TCRdb reprocessed the 5' RACE reads and reports one entry per CDR3 protein, with no DNA. This table holds around 450,000 distinct CDR3 sequences. Material: blood. All receptors come from a human donor with ulcerative colitis or Crohn's disease, or a healthy co-twin of an affected twin (not recorded which). Both conserved end residues are part of each CDR3.

J | V | CDR3
TRBJ2-7 | TRBV12-3/TRBV12-4 | CASSAFVTYEQYF
TRBJ2-7 | TRBV3-1 | CASSQDWRQGNSYEQYF
TRBJ1-2 | TRBV12-3/TRBV12-4 | CASSFGQEDGYTF
TRBJ2-1 | TRBV10-3 | CAARGAGNEQFF
TRBJ2-5 | TRBV24-1 | CATSDVTGTGSETQYF
TRBJ1-2 | TRBV6-5 | CASSFPGQGQYGYTF
TRBJ1-1 | TRBV15 | CATSRETVMNTEAFF
TRBJ2-5 | TRBV10-3 | CAISESRDTQETQYF
TRBJ1-2 | TRBV29-1 | CSVYSGGRMYGYTF
TRBJ1-2 | TRBV4-3 | CASSQEFAPTYYGYTF
TRBJ2-1 | TRBV5-1 | CASSNEWRGGLTYEQFF
TRBJ2-5 | TRBV14 | CASSQYDPVETQYF
TRBJ2-5 | TRBV20-1 | CSAVQGAQETQYF
TRBJ2-5 | TRBV25-1 | CASSEWGPYQETQYF
TRBJ2-3 | TRBV20-1 | CSACSGSGGSTDTQYF
TRBJ2-3 | TRBV30 | CAFTGGVLDTQYF
TRBJ2-7 | TRBV5-1 | CASSEPGQSLEQYF
TRBJ2-6 | TRBV2 | CASRGVTGANVLTF
TRBJ1-2 | TRBV18 | CASSFSRTSTNYGYTF
TRBJ2-5 | TRBV5-5 | CASSFTGSLQETQYF
TRBJ2-5 | TRBV9 | CASSVEGAGETQYF
TRBJ2-3 | TRBV29-1 | CSVEWADTQYF
TRBJ2-4 | TRBV15 | CATSRDLAGDGAKNIQYF
TRBJ2-3 | TRBV14 | CASSQDGPWDTQYF
TRBJ2-7 | TRBV5-1 | CASSSIIDEQYF
TRBJ2-1 | TRBV5-4 | CASSLSASGGGEQFF
TRBJ2-2 | TRBV9 | CASSVVPSGAGSGELFF
TRBJ2-1 | TRBV5-6 | CASSLARDREYNEQFF
TRBJ2-5 | TRBV20-1 | CSAYRVLPVQETQYF
TRBJ2-7 | TRBV5-1 | CASSSGTTSHEQYF
TRBJ2-3 | TRBV20-1 | CSASRQTSGRRGGTDTQYF